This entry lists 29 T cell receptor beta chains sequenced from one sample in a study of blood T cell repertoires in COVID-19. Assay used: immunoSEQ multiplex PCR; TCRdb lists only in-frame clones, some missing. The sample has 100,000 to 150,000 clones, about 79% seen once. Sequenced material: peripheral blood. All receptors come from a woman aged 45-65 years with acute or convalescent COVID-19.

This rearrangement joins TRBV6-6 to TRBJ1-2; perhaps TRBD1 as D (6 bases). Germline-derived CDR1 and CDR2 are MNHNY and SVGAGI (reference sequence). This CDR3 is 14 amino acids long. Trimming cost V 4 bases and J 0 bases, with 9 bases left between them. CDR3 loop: CASSSGQTNYGYTF. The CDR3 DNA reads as TGTGCCAGCAGTTCCGGACAGACTAACTATGGCTACACCTTC.

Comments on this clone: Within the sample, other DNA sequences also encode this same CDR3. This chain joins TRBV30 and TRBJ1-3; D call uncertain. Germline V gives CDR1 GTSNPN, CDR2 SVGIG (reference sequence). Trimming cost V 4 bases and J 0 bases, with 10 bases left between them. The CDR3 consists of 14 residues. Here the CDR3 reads CAWTPGSSGNTIYF. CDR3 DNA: TGTGCCTGGACCCCAGGATCCTCTGGAAACACCATATATTTT.

CDR3: CASSPGGSTGNTIYF. The CDR3 coding sequence is TGTGCCAGCAGCCCGGGGGGAAGCACTGGAAACACCATATATTTT. The chain carries TRBV3-1 (or the pseudogene TRBV3-2) and TRBJ1-3; possible D gene TRBD1, 5 bases. CDR1 LGHDT and CDR2 YNNKEL come from the germline V gene (reference sequence). The CDR3 has 15 amino acids. Trimming shortened V by 4 bases and J by 2 bases, and 12 bases separated the two germline ends.

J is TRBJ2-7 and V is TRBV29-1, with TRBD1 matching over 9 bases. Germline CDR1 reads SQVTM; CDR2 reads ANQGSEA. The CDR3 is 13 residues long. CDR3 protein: CSVSRDRVQKQYF. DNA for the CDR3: TGCAGTGTCAGCCGGGACAGGGTCCAAAAGCAGTACTTC.

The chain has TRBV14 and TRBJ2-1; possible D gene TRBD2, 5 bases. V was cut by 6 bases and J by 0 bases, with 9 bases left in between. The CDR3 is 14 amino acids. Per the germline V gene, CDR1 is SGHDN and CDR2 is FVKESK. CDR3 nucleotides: TGTGCCAGCAGGGAAACTAGCTCCTACAATGAGCAGTTCTTC. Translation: CASRETSSYNEQFF.

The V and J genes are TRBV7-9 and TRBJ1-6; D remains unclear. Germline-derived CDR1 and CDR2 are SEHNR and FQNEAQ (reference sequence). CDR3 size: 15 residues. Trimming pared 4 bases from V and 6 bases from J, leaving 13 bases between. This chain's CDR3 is CASSSGRFFNSPLHF. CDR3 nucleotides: TGTGCCAGCAGCTCGGGTCGGTTCTTTAATTCACCCCTCCACTTT.

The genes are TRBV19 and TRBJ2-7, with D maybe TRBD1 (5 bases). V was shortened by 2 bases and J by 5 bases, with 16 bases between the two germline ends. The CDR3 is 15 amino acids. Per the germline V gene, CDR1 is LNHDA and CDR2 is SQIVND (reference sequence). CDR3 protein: CASSIPAARTHEQYF. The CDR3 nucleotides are TGTGCCAGTAGTATACCCGCTGCCAGGACACACGAGCAGTACTTC.

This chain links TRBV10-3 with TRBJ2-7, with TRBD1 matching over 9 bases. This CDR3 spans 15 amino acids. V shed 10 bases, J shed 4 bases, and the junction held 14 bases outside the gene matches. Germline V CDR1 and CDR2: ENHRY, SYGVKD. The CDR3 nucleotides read TGTGCCACCTATCCTGCGGGACAGGGAATGTACGAGCAGTACTTC. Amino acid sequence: CATYPAGQGMYEQYF.

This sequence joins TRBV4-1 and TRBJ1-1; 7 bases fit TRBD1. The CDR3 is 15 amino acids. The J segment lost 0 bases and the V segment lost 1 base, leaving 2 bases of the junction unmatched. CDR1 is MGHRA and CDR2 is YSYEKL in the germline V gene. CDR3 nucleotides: TGCGCCAGCAGCCAAGGACAGGGTATGAACACTGAAGCTTTCTTT. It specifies CASSQGQGMNTEAFF.

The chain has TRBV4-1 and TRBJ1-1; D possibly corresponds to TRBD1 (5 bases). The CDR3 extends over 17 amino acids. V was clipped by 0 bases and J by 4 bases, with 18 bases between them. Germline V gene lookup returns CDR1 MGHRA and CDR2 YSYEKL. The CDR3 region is CASSQDQGVTLPTEAFF. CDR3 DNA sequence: TGCGCCAGCAGCCAAGATCAAGGGGTCACACTACCCACTGAAGCTTTCTTT.

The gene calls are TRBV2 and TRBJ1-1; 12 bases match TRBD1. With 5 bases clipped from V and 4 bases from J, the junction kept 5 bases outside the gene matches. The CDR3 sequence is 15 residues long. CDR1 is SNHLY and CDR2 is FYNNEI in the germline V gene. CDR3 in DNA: TGTGCCAGCAGTAGGGACAGGGGGCCCGGCACTGAAGCTTTCTTT. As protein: CASSRDRGPGTEAFF.

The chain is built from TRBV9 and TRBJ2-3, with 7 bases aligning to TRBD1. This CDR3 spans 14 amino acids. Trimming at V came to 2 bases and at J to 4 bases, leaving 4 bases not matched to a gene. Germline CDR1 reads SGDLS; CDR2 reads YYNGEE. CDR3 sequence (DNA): TGTGCCAGCAGCGTTAAAGGGGGCGCAGATACGCAGTATTTT. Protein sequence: CASSVKGGADTQYF.

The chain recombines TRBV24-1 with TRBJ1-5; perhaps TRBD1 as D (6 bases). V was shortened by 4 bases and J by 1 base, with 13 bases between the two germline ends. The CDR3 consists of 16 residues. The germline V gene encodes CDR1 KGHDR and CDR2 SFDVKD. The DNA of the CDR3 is TGTGCCACCAGTGACCGGACAGCCAAAAGCAATCAGCCCCAGCATTTT. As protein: CATSDRTAKSNQPQHF.

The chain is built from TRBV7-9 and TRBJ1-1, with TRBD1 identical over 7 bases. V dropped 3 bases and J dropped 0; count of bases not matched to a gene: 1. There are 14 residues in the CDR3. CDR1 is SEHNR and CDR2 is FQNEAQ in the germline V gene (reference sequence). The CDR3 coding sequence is TGTGCCAGCAGCTTTCAGGGGGTGAACACTGAAGCTTTCTTT. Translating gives CASSFQGVNTEAFF.

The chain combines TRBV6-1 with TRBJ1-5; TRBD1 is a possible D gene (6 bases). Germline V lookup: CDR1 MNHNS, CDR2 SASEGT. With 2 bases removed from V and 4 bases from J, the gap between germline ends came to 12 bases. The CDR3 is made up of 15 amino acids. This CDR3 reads CASSENRAFNQPQHF. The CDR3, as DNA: TGTGCCAGCAGTGAAAACAGGGCCTTTAATCAGCCCCAGCATTTT.

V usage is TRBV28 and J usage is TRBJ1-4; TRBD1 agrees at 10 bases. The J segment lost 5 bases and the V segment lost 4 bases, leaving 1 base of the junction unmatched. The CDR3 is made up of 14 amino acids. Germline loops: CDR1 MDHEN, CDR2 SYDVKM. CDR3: CASSSTGGNEKLFF. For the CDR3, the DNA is TGTGCCAGCAGTTCGACAGGGGGCAATGAAAAACTGTTTTTT.

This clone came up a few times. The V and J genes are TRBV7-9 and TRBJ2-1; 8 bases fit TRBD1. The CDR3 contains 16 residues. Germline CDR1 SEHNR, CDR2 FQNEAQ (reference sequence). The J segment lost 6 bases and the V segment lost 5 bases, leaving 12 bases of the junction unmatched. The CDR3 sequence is CASSRTPGGIINEQFF. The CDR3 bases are TGTGCCAGCAGCCGAACTCCAGGGGGCATCATCAATGAGCAGTTCTTC. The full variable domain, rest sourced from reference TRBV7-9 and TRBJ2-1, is DTGVSQNPRHKITKRGQNVTFRCDPISEHNRLYWYRQTLGQGPEFLTYFQNEAQLEKSRLLSDRFSAERPKGSFSTLEIQRTEQGDSAMYLCASSRTPGGIINEQFFGPGTRLTVL.

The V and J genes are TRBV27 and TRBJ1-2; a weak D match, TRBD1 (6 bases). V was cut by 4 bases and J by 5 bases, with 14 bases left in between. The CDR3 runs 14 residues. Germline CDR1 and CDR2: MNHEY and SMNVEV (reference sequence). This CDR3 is CASSYRDPSYGYTF. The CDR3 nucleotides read TGTGCCAGCAGTTACAGGGACCCATCATATGGCTACACCTTC.

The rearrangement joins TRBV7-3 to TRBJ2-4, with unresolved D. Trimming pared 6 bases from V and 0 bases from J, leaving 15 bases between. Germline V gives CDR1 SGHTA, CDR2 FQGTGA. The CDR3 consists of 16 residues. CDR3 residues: CASSSGDGRAKNIQYF. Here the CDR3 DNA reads TGTGCCAGCAGTTCTGGAGATGGTAGAGCCAAAAACATTCAGTACTTC.

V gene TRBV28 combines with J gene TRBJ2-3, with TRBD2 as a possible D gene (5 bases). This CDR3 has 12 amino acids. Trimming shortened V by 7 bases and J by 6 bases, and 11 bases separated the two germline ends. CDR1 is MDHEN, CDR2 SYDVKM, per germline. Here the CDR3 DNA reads TGTGCCAGCAAGGGAGTCCGTGATACGCAGTATTTT. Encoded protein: CASKGVRDTQYF.

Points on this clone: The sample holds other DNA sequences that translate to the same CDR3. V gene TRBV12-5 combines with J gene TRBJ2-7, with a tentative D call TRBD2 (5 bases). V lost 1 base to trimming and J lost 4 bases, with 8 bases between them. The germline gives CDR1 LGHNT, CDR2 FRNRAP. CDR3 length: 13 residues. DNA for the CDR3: TGTGCTAGTGGTTTGGCGGGAACTTACGAGCAGTACTTC. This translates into CASGLAGTYEQYF.

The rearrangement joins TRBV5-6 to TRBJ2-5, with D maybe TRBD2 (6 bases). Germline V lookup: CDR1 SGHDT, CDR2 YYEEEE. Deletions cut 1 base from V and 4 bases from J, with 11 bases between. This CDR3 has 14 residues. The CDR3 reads CASSLSSGVETQYF. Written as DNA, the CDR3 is TGTGCCAGCAGCTTGAGCTCGGGGGTAGAGACCCAGTACTTC.

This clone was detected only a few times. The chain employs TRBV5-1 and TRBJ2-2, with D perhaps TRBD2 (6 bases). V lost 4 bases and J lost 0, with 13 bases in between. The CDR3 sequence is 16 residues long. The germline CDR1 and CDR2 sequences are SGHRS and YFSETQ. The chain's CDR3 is CASSPGRGPNTGELFF. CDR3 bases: TGCGCCAGCAGCCCGGGGCGGGGCCCGAACACCGGGGAGCTGTTTTTT.

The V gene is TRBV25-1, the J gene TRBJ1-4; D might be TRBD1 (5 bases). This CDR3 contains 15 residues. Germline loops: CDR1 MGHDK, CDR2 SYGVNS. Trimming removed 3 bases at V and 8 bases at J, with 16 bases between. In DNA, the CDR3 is TGTGCCAGCAGTGACGTGCAGGGCAGTCAAGAAAAACTGTTTTTT. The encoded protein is CASSDVQGSQEKLFF.

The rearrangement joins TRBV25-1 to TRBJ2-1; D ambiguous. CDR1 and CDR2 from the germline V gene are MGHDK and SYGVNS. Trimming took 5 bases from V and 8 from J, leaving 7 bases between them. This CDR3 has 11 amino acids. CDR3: CASSPQYEQFF. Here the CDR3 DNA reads TGTGCCAGCAGTCCCCAGTATGAGCAGTTCTTC. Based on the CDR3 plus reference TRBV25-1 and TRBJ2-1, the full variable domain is EADIYQTPRYLVIGTGKKITLECSQTMGHDKMYWYQQDPGMELHLIHYSYGVNSTEKGDLSSESTVSRIRTEHFPLTLESARPSHTSQYLCASSPQYEQFFGPGTRLTVL.

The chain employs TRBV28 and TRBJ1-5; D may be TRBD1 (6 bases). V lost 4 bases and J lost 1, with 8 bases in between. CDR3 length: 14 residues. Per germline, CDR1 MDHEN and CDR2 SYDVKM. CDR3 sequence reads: CASSWTASNQPQHF. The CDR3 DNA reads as TGTGCCAGCAGTTGGACAGCCAGCAATCAGCCCCAGCATTTT.

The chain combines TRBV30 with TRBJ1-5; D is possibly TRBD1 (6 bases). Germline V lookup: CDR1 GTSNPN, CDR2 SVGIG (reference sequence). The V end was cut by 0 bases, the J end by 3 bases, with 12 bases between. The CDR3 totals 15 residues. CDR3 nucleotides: TGTGCCTGGAGTGTTGTAGGGACACCCAATCAGCCCCAGCATTTT. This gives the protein CAWSVVGTPNQPQHF.

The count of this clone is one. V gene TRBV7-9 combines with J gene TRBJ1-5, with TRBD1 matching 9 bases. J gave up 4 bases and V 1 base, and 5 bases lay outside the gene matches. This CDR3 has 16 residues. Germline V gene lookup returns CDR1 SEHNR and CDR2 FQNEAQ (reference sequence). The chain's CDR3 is CASSLGVGTGNQPQHF. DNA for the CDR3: TGTGCCAGCAGCTTAGGAGTTGGGACAGGGAATCAGCCCCAGCATTTT.

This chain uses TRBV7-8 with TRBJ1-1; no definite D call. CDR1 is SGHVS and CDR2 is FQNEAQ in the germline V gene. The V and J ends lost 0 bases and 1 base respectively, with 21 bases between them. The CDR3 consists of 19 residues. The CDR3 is CASSLASGVQIFKNTEAFF. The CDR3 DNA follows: TGTGCCAGCAGCTTAGCGAGCGGAGTCCAGATCTTTAAGAACACTGAAGCTTTCTTT.